Listed below are T cell receptor beta chains from one sample, sequenced in a study of Graves' ophthalmopathy and Graves' hyperthyroidism. From the multiplex PCR reads, TCRdb called clonotypes with MiXCR, one entry per CDR3 protein. The sample includes fewer than 350,000 distinct CDR3 sequences, roughly 17% of them seen just once. The sample taken for sequencing was peripheral blood. The receptors were gathered from an adult man with Graves' ophthalmopathy. The CDR3 runs from the conserved cysteine through the conserved F or W. D genes are given only for firm matches. Expanded clones get a size class; other rows say once, few or many, or leave the size out.

v_gene	abundance	d_gene	j_gene	CDR3nt	CDR3aa
TRBV15	many	NA	TRBJ1-3	TGTGCCACCAGCGGCTCAGTTGGAAACACCATATATTTT	CATSGSVGNTIYF
TRBV11-2	many	NA	TRBJ1-1	TGTGCCAGCAGATCCCCATTAAGGAAGAACACTGAAGCTTTCTTT	CASRSPLRKNTEAFF
TRBV15	few	NA	TRBJ1-5	TGTGCCACCAGCCGGGCAGTAGATCAGCCCCAGCATTTT	CATSRAVDQPQHF
TRBV30	many	NA	TRBJ1-5	TGTGCCTGGAGTGTAAGCGGTTATAGCAATCAGCCCCAGCATTTT	CAWSVSGYSNQPQHF
TRBV10-3	many	NA	TRBJ1-5	TGTGCCATCAGATCTGACAGTGACCAGCCCCAGCATTTT	CAIRSDSDQPQHF
TRBV7-8	many	NA	TRBJ1-6	TGTGCCAGCAGCTTAGCATCGACAACTTATAATTCACCCCTCCACTTT	CASSLASTTYNSPLHF
TRBV7-2	NA	TRBD1	TRBJ1-2	TGTGCCAGCAGCTCCGTATCCAGGGGGAACTATGGCTACACCTTC	CASSSVSRGNYGYTF
TRBV20-1	NA	NA	TRBJ2-7	TGCAGTCCTAGGGAAAGCGCACTTTACGAGCAGTACTTC	CSPRESALYEQYF
TRBV29-1	many	NA	TRBJ1-1	TGCAGCGGCCTAAGCGGGGGCCAAGCTTTCTTT	CSGLSGGQAFF
TRBV6-1	many	TRBD1	TRBJ1-1	TGTGCCAGCAGCCTTGGGACAGACCTCAACCGGGCTTTCTTT	CASSLGTDLNRAFF
TRBV20-1	many	NA	TRBJ1-1	TGCAGTGCTAGAGATCCTACGACGCAACAGGGAGACACTGAAGCTTTCTTT	CSARDPTTQQGDTEAFF
TRBV24-1	many	NA	TRBJ2-7	TGTGCCACTTCCACAGGGACCGCTTGGGAGCAGTACTTC	CATSTGTAWEQYF
TRBV9	many	NA	TRBJ1-1	TGTGCCAGCAGCGTAGGAGGGGAGGGGACTGAAGCTTTCTTT	CASSVGGEGTEAFF
TRBV11-2	NA	TRBD1	TRBJ1-1	TGTGCCAGCAGCTTCGGACAGGGCCACCAGACATCCTGGAACACTGAAGCTTTCTTT	CASSFGQGHQTSWNTEAFF
TRBV5-1	many	NA	TRBJ2-5	TGCGCCAGCAGCCCTAGAGAGGCTCGAGGGCAAGAGACCCAGTACTTC	CASSPREARGQETQYF
TRBV7-2	NA	NA	TRBJ2-5	TGTGCCAGCAGCTCCCGGGGCAATCTAAGAGAGACCCAGTACTTC	CASSSRGNLRETQYF
TRBV30	NA	NA	TRBJ1-1	TGTGCCTGGAGTGTGACAGCTGAAGCTTTCTTT	CAWSVTAEAFF
TRBV11-2	many	NA	TRBJ1-1	TGTGCCAGCAGTGCTTATACCGACGCTTTCTTT	CASSAYTDAFF
TRBV29-1	many	NA	TRBJ2-6	TGCAGCGTTGATCAGGGGCTAGGGGCCAACGTCCTGACTTTC	CSVDQGLGANVLTF
TRBV24-1	many	NA	TRBJ2-2	TGTGCCACCGGGGGCAGCAAGAACACCGGGGAGCTGTTTTTT	CATGGSKNTGELFF
TRBV20-1	many	NA	TRBJ2-5	TGCAGTGCTAGAGATCTGGGAAGAGAGACCCAGTACTTC	CSARDLGRETQYF
TRBV27	NA	NA	TRBJ2-3	TGTGCCAGCAGTCACAAACAGGGGGGGAGCACAGATACGCAGTATTTT	CASSHKQGGSTDTQYF
TRBV28	NA	NA	TRBJ1-5	TGTGCCAGCAGTCCAACACGCCTCCGGGTCTCAACACGGAATCAGCCCCAGCATTTT	CASSPTRLRVSTRNQPQHF
TRBV7-2	many	NA	TRBJ2-5	TGTGCCAGCAGCTTAGAACGGGGGCCAGAGACCCAGTACTTC	CASSLERGPETQYF
TRBV2	NA	NA	TRBJ2-5	TGTGCCAGCAGTTCCGTATCGATTTTGGAGACCCAGTACTTC	CASSSVSILETQYF
TRBV12-3/TRBV12-4	NA	NA	TRBJ1-4	TGTGCCAGCAGTCCTGCGAGGGGGACTAATGAAAAACTGTTTTTT	CASSPARGTNEKLFF
TRBV7-2	many	NA	TRBJ1-2	TGTGCCAGCAGCTTAGTCCCAGGGAATCGGGGCTACACCTTC	CASSLVPGNRGYTF
TRBV12-3/TRBV12-4	many	TRBD1	TRBJ1-5	TGTGCCAGCAGCCGACCGGGACAGGGGTTTGTAAGCAATCAGCCCCAGCATTTT	CASSRPGQGFVSNQPQHF
TRBV12-3/TRBV12-4	many	NA	TRBJ2-5	TGTGCCAGCAGACCAGGGAATCAAGAGACCCAGTACTTC	CASRPGNQETQYF
TRBV20-1	many	TRBD1	TRBJ1-3	TGCAGTGCTAGAGAGGCCGGGACAGTGGGAAACACCATATATTTT	CSAREAGTVGNTIYF